A single sample is the source of the 24 T cell receptor beta chains below, sequenced in a study of blood T cells in healthy people across ages. The authors ran a second PCR of 7 to 11 cycles using a sample-barcoded 5' primer and a J-beta primer mix. Via MiXCR, TCRdb re-called the 5' RACE reads, giving one row per CDR3 protein. This table holds 1.5 million to 2 million distinct CDR3 sequences, approximately 40% found once. Sequenced input: blood. These receptors originate from a human donor in good health.

The chain combines TRBV7-9 with TRBJ2-7; TRBD1 is a possible D gene (7 bases). V was cut by 8 bases and J by 4 bases, with 15 bases left in between. CDR1 SEHNR and CDR2 FQNEAQ come from the germline V gene (reference sequence). This CDR3 region has 13 residues. CDR3 residues: CASRAGQLYEQYF. DNA for the CDR3: TGTGCCAGCCGTGCGGGACAGTTGTACGAGCAGTACTTC.

CDR3 region: CSVEGVAETYEQYF. The CDR3 DNA follows: TGCAGCGTCGAGGGGGTGGCGGAGACCTACGAGCAGTACTTC. V and J are TRBV29-1 and TRBJ2-5; perhaps TRBD1 as D (6 bases). TRBJ2-7 explains the end of the DNA better; the J call may be wrong. Per germline, CDR1 SQVTM and CDR2 ANQGSEA. The CDR3 length is 14 residues.

This clonotype showed up just a few times. The V gene is TRBV6-5, the J gene TRBJ2-1; TRBD1 agrees at 8 bases. The CDR3 spans 15 residues. Trimming cost V 6 bases and J 8 bases; bases outside gene matches: 12. From germline, CDR1 is MNHEY and CDR2 SVGAGI. The DNA for the CDR3 is TGTGCCAGCAGCGCCACAGGGGGTTTTCCCGATGAGCAGTTCTTC. Amino acids: CASSATGGFPDEQFF.

The chain couples TRBV28 to TRBJ2-5; unclear D gene. Deletions cut 3 bases from V and 4 bases from J, with 9 bases between. Germline V gives CDR1 MDHEN, CDR2 SYDVKM. This CDR3 spans 13 amino acids. CDR3 in amino acids: CASSFAGRETQYF. The CDR3 nucleotides are TGTGCCAGCAGTTTCGCAGGTCGAGAGACCCAGTACTTC.

The chain links TRBV6-2 or TRBV6-3 to TRBJ2-3; TRBD2 aligns across 8 bases. Germline V CDR1 and CDR2: MNHEY, SVGEGT. V gave up 7 bases and J gave up 5 bases; unmatched junction bases: 11. The CDR3 loop spans 15 amino acids. The CDR3 bases are TGTGCCAGCAATCCTTACGGGGGGGCTCAAGATACGCAGTATTTT. Translated, it gives CASNPYGGAQDTQYF.

The gene calls are TRBV4-3 and TRBJ1-2; no definite D call. V lost 1 base, J lost 8 bases, and 23 bases lay in between. CDR1 LGHNA and CDR2 YSLEER come from the germline V gene. The CDR3 extends over 17 amino acids. The CDR3 here is CASSQAMSVGEVGGYTF. The CDR3 DNA is TGCGCCAGCAGCCAAGCAATGTCCGTGGGTGAGGTTGGCGGCTACACCTTC.

This clonotype has a handful of counts. This sequence joins TRBV29-1 and TRBJ2-7; 8 bases fit TRBD1. This CDR3 comprises 15 residues. The germline CDR1 and CDR2 sequences are SQVTM and ANQGSEA. V was clipped by 3 bases and J by 2 bases; unmatched bases: 9. Here the CDR3 reads CSVDWGQDSTYEQYF. The CDR3 nucleotides are TGCAGCGTTGACTGGGGACAGGATTCGACCTACGAGCAGTACTTC.

DNA of the CDR3: TGTGCCAGCAGTTTAAGGGCAGGCCGACAAGAGACCCAGTACTTC. Its translation: CASSLRAGRQETQYF. The V gene is TRBV27, the J gene TRBJ2-5; D remains unclear. There are 15 residues in the CDR3. Trimming removed 2 bases at V and 2 bases at J, with 12 bases between. Germline values: CDR1 MNHEY, CDR2 SMNVEV (reference sequence).

This chain links TRBV5-1 with TRBJ2-3; 7 bases map to TRBD1. CDR3 length: 14 residues. V shed 7 bases and J 5 bases; nucleotides not matched to a gene: 10. From germline, CDR1 is SGHRS and CDR2 YFSETQ. The CDR3 bases are TGCGCCAGCGGGTCCGGACAGGTGAGAGATACGCAGTATTTT. This gives the protein CASGSGQVRDTQYF.

The J gene is TRBJ2-4, the V gene TRBV20-1, with D perhaps TRBD1 (6 bases). Per germline, CDR1 DFQATT and CDR2 SNEGSKA (reference sequence). Between the trimmed V and J ends, which lost 0 bases and 7 bases, there was a span of 13 bases. The CDR3 runs 14 residues. DNA of the CDR3: TGCAGTGCTAGAGATCAGGGGAAAGGGAACATTCAGTACTTC. Its protein product is CSARDQGKGNIQYF.

This clonotype was seen a handful of times. The rearrangement links TRBV7-2 to TRBJ2-7; 13 bases align to TRBD2. CDR3 length: 14 amino acids. From germline, CDR1 is SGHTA and CDR2 FQGNSA. V gave up 4 bases and J gave up 5 bases; unmatched junction bases: 2. The chain's CDR3 is CASSWTSGGDEQYF. The DNA of the CDR3 is TGTGCCAGCAGCTGGACTAGCGGGGGCGACGAGCAGTACTTC. Based on the CDR3 plus reference TRBV7-2 and TRBJ2-7, the full variable domain is GAGVSQSPSNKVTEKGKDVELRCDPISGHTALYWYRQSLGQGLEFLIYFQGNSAPDKSGLPSDRFSAERTGGSVSTLTIQRTQQEDSAVYLCASSWTSGGDEQYFGPGTRLTVT.

The chain joins TRBV12-3 or TRBV12-4 to TRBJ1-2; 7 positions match TRBD1. The CDR3 is 15 residues long. V gave up 2 bases and J gave up 5 bases; unmatched junction bases: 8. This CDR3 reads CASSLSAGGGYGYTF. The DNA for the CDR3 is TGTGCCAGCAGTTTATCTGCAGGGGGGGGATATGGCTACACCTTC.

This clonotype was seen a handful of times. The rearrangement uses TRBV29-1 and TRBJ2-7; TRBD2 matches at 10 bases. In germline, CDR1 is SQVTM, CDR2 ANQGSEA. V was clipped by 7 bases and J by 0 bases; unmatched bases: 9. The CDR3 covers 15 residues. CDR3 sequence reads: CSAEGWTSGSYEQYF. The CDR3 DNA sequence: TGCAGCGCCGAGGGGTGGACTAGCGGCTCCTACGAGCAGTACTTC.

This clonotype came up a few times. The rearrangement joins TRBV12-3 or TRBV12-4 to TRBJ2-3; D is perhaps TRBD2 (6 bases). There are 15 residues in the CDR3. V shed 3 bases and J shed 0 bases, with 10 bases lying between them. DNA of the CDR3: TGTGCCAGCAGTTTCTTGGGGGGTAGCACAGATACGCAGTATTTT. It encodes CASSFLGGSTDTQYF.

The rearrangement joins TRBV27 to TRBJ1-2; D not certain. The V gene lost 3 bases and the J gene lost 5 bases, with 16 bases spanning the gap. Germline V gene data show CDR1 as MNHEY and CDR2 as SMNVEV (reference sequence). This CDR3 comprises 15 residues. The CDR3, as DNA: TGTGCCAGCAGTTTCCGGCTTACTTCTTCTTATGGCTACACCTTC. Protein: CASSFRLTSSYGYTF.

This clonotype was observed a handful of times. The chain combines TRBV7-2 with TRBJ2-1, with TRBD2 identical over 11 bases. J gave up 1 base and V 2 bases, and 1 base lay outside the gene matches. Germline assignment: CDR1 SGHTA and CDR2 FQGNSA. The CDR3 spans 16 residues. The DNA for the CDR3 is TGTGCCAGCAGCTTAAGGACTAGCGGGTCCTACAATGAGCAGTTCTTC. It yields the protein CASSLRTSGSYNEQFF.

This clonotype was detected a few times. The chain uses TRBV5-1 and TRBJ2-5, with 9 bases fitting TRBD2. CDR1 and CDR2 (germline): SGHRS, YFSETQ. The CDR3 length is 16 residues. V shed 0 bases, J shed 2 bases, and the junction held 5 bases outside the gene matches. The CDR3 nucleotides read TGCGCCAGCAGCTTGGATGCTAGCGGGGTACAAGAGACCCAGTACTTC. Amino acid sequence: CASSLDASGVQETQYF.

The chain combines TRBV3-1 with TRBJ1-2; D uncertain. Germline V lookup: CDR1 LGHDT, CDR2 YNNKEL (reference sequence). The V end lost 0 bases, the J end lost 5 bases, and 13 bases lay between the germline ends. This CDR3 comprises 15 residues. The CDR3 bases are TGTGCCAGCAGCCAAGATATCGGGGATGATTATGGCTACACCTTC. It specifies CASSQDIGDDYGYTF.

The chain carries TRBV20-1 and TRBJ2-1; D is unresolved. CDR1 and CDR2 (germline): DFQATT, SNEGSKA (reference sequence). CDR3 size: 13 residues. Trimming left V 6 bases short and J 3 bases short, with 12 bases between. DNA of the CDR3: TGCAGTGCCATGAAAGAGAGCTACAATGAGCAGTTCTTC. Its protein is CSAMKESYNEQFF.

This clonotype was seen a few times. The V gene is TRBV6-5, the J gene TRBJ1-2, with D maybe TRBD1 (6 bases). This CDR3 comprises 15 residues. Germline CDR1 and CDR2: MNHEY and SVGAGI. Trimming stripped 5 bases from V and 7 bases from J, with 20 bases between. CDR3 sequence (DNA): TGTGCCAGCAGTGCCTCGCCAGGGGTTTCTAGTGGCTACACCTTC. It codes for CASSASPGVSSGYTF.

The V gene is TRBV7-9, the J gene TRBJ1-2; perhaps TRBD1 as D (5 bases). The CDR3 spans 13 residues. The germline CDR1 and CDR2 sequences are SEHNR and FQNEAQ (reference sequence). The V end lost 5 bases, the J end lost 7 bases, and 14 bases lay between the germline ends. In DNA form, the CDR3 reads TGTGCCAGCAGCCGGGGGGAATTCGGTGGCTACACCTTC. Its translation: CASSRGEFGGYTF.

The chain uses TRBV4-3 and TRBJ2-4; the match to TRBD2 covers 14 bases. Germline V gene lookup returns CDR1 LGHNA and CDR2 YSLEER. This CDR3 region has 17 residues. Trimming removed 0 bases from V and 3 bases from J; junction bases left unmatched: 1. CDR3: CASSQDGTSGGKNIQYF. The CDR3 region has the DNA TGCGCCAGCAGCCAAGATGGGACTAGCGGGGGCAAAAACATTCAGTACTTC.

This clonotype turned up a few times. The rearrangement uses TRBV20-1 and TRBJ1-2; no clear D gene. Looked up from germline, CDR1 is DFQATT and CDR2 is SNEGSKA (reference sequence). The CDR3 loop spans 13 amino acids. The CDR3 spells CLLPQELNYGYTF. CDR3 bases: TGCCTCCTTCCCCAGGAGTTAAACTATGGCTACACCTTC.

This clonotype was counted only a few times. This chain links TRBV6-1 with TRBJ2-1, with D unclear. This CDR3 contains 12 residues. Trimming removed 1 base at V and 8 bases at J, with 6 bases between. CDR1 is MNHNS, CDR2 SASEGT, per germline. CDR3 nucleotide sequence: TGTGCCAGCAGTGAAGTCGGTGATGAGCAGTTCTTC. This gives the protein CASSEVGDEQFF.